The 9 T cell receptor beta chains below all came from one sample that was sequenced in a study of cytomegalovirus exposure and HLA in healthy donors. Primers included in the PCR were 60 Vbeta and 13 Jbeta primers. Repertoires were generated with immunoSEQ multiplex PCR, while TCRdb's copy carries only in-frame clones and drops some. Here the sample spans some 170,000 clones, roughly 76% being singletons. The specimen was PBMCs. Receptors were obtained from a woman younger than 30 in good health and CMV-seropositive.

The CDR3 here is CASSPRQGNAGELFF. CDR3 coding DNA: TGTGCCAGCAGCCCCCGGCAGGGTAATGCCGGGGAGCTGTTTTTT. V usage is TRBV7-8 and J usage is TRBJ2-2, with D possibly being TRBD1 (5 bases). The CDR3 runs 15 residues. The germline V and J ends were trimmed by 5 bases and 6 bases, with 16 bases remaining between them. The germline V gene has CDR1 SGHVS and CDR2 FQNEAQ.

This chain connects TRBV28 to TRBJ1-5, with 8 bases matching TRBD1. Germline CDR1 is MDHEN and CDR2 is SYDVKM. J was trimmed by 2 bases and V by 5 bases; bases with no gene match: 14. The CDR3 sequence is 18 residues long. CDR3 bases: TGTGCCAGCAGTACACACGGACAGGGTATTTTGGGCAATCAGCCCCAGCATTTT. It translates to CASSTHGQGILGNQPQHF.

The chain combines TRBV5-1 with TRBJ2-1; 10 nucleotides line up with TRBD2. This CDR3 is built from 16 residues. Germline V gene data show CDR1 as SGHRS and CDR2 as YFSETQ. V trimming: 4 bases; J trimming: 1 base; junction bases outside the gene matches: 5. CDR3: CASSPLAGGSYNEQFF. For the CDR3, the DNA is TGCGCCAGCAGCCCTTTAGCGGGGGGATCCTACAATGAGCAGTTCTTC.

This chain uses TRBV15 with TRBJ2-6; no reliable D call. The CDR3 extends over 15 amino acids. Germline CDR1 and CDR2: LNHNV and YYDKDF (reference sequence). Trimming took 4 bases from V and 0 from J, leaving 7 bases between them. The CDR3 region is CATSTRGSGANVLTF. CDR3 nucleotides: TGTGCCACCAGCACCCGAGGCTCTGGGGCCAACGTCCTGACTTTC.

The CDR3 nucleotides read TGTGCCAGCCGACCACGGGCGGGGGACCTCGCTGGGGCCAACGTCCTGACTTTC. Its translation is CASRPRAGDLAGANVLTF. The chain has TRBV19 and TRBJ2-6; 7 nucleotides match TRBD2. Germline CDR1 LNHDA, CDR2 SQIVND (reference sequence). Germline trimming cut 9 bases from V and 2 bases from J; bases unmatched to any gene: 16. The CDR3 is made up of 18 amino acids.

This clone has only one observation. The rearrangement joins TRBV7-2 to TRBJ1-4; D is ambiguous. Germline CDR1 SGHTA, CDR2 FQGNSA. The CDR3 loop spans 14 amino acids. V was cut by 5 bases and J by 7 bases, with 14 bases left in between. Here the CDR3 reads CASSTTPRGEKLFF. The DNA for the CDR3 is TGTGCCAGCAGCACAACACCTCGGGGTGAAAAACTGTTTTTT.

With regard to this clone: At the DNA level, this CDR3 is encoded by other sequences in the same sample as well. The V and J genes are TRBV7-9 and TRBJ2-1; maybe TRBD2 (7 bases). The V end lost 5 bases, the J end lost 4 bases, and 21 bases lay between the germline ends. The CDR3 is 17 amino acids. Germline V lookup: CDR1 SEHNR, CDR2 FQNEAQ (reference sequence). The CDR3 spells CASSPRGGARRYNEQFF. The CDR3 nucleotides read TGTGCCAGCAGCCCGAGGGGGGGGGCCCGAAGATACAATGAGCAGTTCTTC.

The chain has TRBV11-2 and TRBJ1-1; D possibly corresponds to TRBD1 (6 bases). This CDR3 contains 16 residues. CDR1 and CDR2 (germline): SGHAT, FQNNGV. Trimming took off 4 bases at V and 3 bases at J, with 18 bases between the two ends. The CDR3 sequence: CASSWGGAGLYTEAFF. The CDR3 DNA reads as TGTGCCAGCAGCTGGGGGGGGGCAGGTTTGTACACTGAAGCTTTCTTT.

The V and J genes are TRBV7-8 and TRBJ1-2, with a possible D match to TRBD1 (6 bases). Per germline, CDR1 SGHVS and CDR2 FQNEAQ. V shed 2 bases and J shed 4 bases, with 14 bases lying between them. This CDR3 is built from 15 residues. Written as DNA, the CDR3 is TGTGCCAGCAGCTTATCCCCGACAGGAGGCTATGGCTACACCTTC. It is translated as CASSLSPTGGYGYTF.